One and the same sample provided the 32 T cell receptor beta chains below, sequenced in a study of chemoradiotherapy in HPV16-positive cancers. Generated by immunoSEQ multiplex PCR, the TCRdb table keeps only in-frame clones and is missing some. Of 9,500 to 15,000 clones listed, less than 90% are singletons. Material: blood, obtained from a patient who underwent chemoradiotherapy. The receptors come from a human donor with HPV-associated anogenital cancer.

The chain has TRBV27 and TRBJ2-3; no clear D. Germline CDR1 and CDR2: MNHEY and SMNVEV (reference sequence). V lost 3 bases and J 1 base, leaving 8 bases between the germline ends. The CDR3 is 14 residues long. CDR3 loop: CASSLHLGTDTQYF. The CDR3 DNA is TGTGCCAGCAGTTTGCATCTAGGCACAGATACGCAGTATTTT.

This clone was counted once. V gene TRBV9 combines with J gene TRBJ2-3; possible D gene TRBD2, 6 bases. This CDR3 spans 16 amino acids. Germline lookup yields CDR1 SGDLS and CDR2 YYNGEE. V was cut by 2 bases and J by 6 bases, with 19 bases left in between. The CDR3 reads CASSVRPSGGGDTQYF. The DNA of the CDR3 is TGTGCCAGCAGCGTCCGTCCCTCCGGGGGTGGGGATACGCAGTATTTT.

The rearrangement joins TRBV10-3 to TRBJ2-5; the D is unclear. Germline loops: CDR1 ENHRY, CDR2 SYGVKD. Trimming took off 6 bases at V and 2 bases at J, with 10 bases between the two ends. CDR3 length equals 13 residues. This CDR3 is CAISPGSQETQYF. The CDR3 nucleotides read TGTGCCATCAGCCCAGGATCGCAAGAGACCCAGTACTTC.

The gene calls are TRBV6-5 and TRBJ2-2; D gene unclear. The V end lost 0 bases, the J end lost 4 bases, and 6 bases lay between the germline ends. The CDR3 runs 14 residues. The germline gives CDR1 MNHEY, CDR2 SVGAGI. CDR3 in DNA: TGTGCCAGCAGTTACTCTCGCTTCACCGGGGAGCTGTTTTTT. Its translation: CASSYSRFTGELFF.

The rearrangement uses TRBV28 and TRBJ1-2; TRBD1 is a possible D gene (5 bases). Trimming shortened V by 1 base and J by 8 bases, and 11 bases separated the two germline ends. This CDR3 has 13 amino acids. CDR1 and CDR2 (germline): MDHEN, SYDVKM. The DNA for the CDR3 is TGTGCCAGCAGTTTATCCCAGGGAGTAGGCTACACCTTC. Encoded protein: CASSLSQGVGYTF.

The rearrangement links TRBV7-6 to TRBJ1-5; 8 nucleotides match TRBD1. The CDR3 has 15 amino acids. V shed 2 bases, J shed 4 bases, and the junction held 4 bases outside the gene matches. Germline CDR1 is SGHVS and CDR2 is FNYEAQ. CDR3 sequence (DNA): TGTGCCAGCAGCTTACAGGGGGCGAATAATCAGCCCCAGCATTTT. Amino acids: CASSLQGANNQPQHF. Drawing the rest from reference TRBV7-6 and TRBJ1-5, the complete variable domain is GAGVSQSPRYKVTKRGQDVALRCDPISGHVSLYWYRQALGQGPEFLTYFNYEAQQDKSGLPNDRFSAERPEGSISTLTIQRTEQRDSAMYRCASSLQGANNQPQHFGDGTRLSIL.

The chain carries TRBV7-9 and TRBJ1-2, with D perhaps matching TRBD1 (5 bases). Germline loops: CDR1 SEHNR, CDR2 FQNEAQ (reference sequence). Trimming took off 3 bases at V and 8 bases at J, with 16 bases between the two ends. This CDR3 has 14 residues. The CDR3 region is CASSFDGALRGYTF. The CDR3 nucleotides are TGTGCCAGCAGCTTTGATGGGGCCCTGAGGGGCTACACCTTC.

This clone is a singleton in its sample. The J gene is TRBJ2-2, the V gene TRBV28, with a weak D call TRBD2 (6 bases). This CDR3 contains 16 residues. CDR1 and CDR2 (germline): MDHEN, SYDVKM. Deletions cut 4 bases from V and 3 bases from J, with 15 bases between. CDR3 bases: TGTGCCAGCAGTTCCCCGGGGGTCTTTTACACCGGGGAGCTGTTTTTT. It codes for CASSSPGVFYTGELFF.

This clone was detected a few times. The chain's CDR3 is CASSTTRDGNSPLHF. The CDR3, as DNA: TGTGCCAGCAGTACGACCCGGGACGGAAATTCACCCCTCCACTTT. The rearrangement joins TRBV6-5 to TRBJ1-6; a weak D match, TRBD1 (5 bases). The length of the CDR3 is 15 residues. CDR1 and CDR2 (germline): MNHEY, SVGAGI. Trimming removed 5 bases at V and 7 bases at J, with 15 bases between.

The V call is TRBV6-1, the J call TRBJ1-1; tentative D call: TRBD1 (6 bases). The ends were cut back, 6 bases at V and 0 bases at J, with 14 bases in the middle. Germline V gene data show CDR1 as MNHNS and CDR2 as SASEGT. The CDR3 extends over 15 amino acids. The CDR3 nucleotides are TGTGCCAGCAGCACAGGGAACTTTGTGAACACTGAAGCTTTCTTT. Translated: CASSTGNFVNTEAFF.

This clone occurred once. This rearrangement joins TRBV19 to TRBJ1-5, with D perhaps matching TRBD1 (5 bases). CDR1 is LNHDA and CDR2 is SQIVND in the germline V gene (reference sequence). The CDR3 is 15 amino acids. With 5 bases removed from V and 2 bases from J, the gap between germline ends came to 13 bases. As DNA, the CDR3 is TGTGCCAGTAGTTCATGGGGCAGCGGCAATCAGCCCCAGCATTTT. Its translation is CASSSWGSGNQPQHF.

The J gene is TRBJ1-6, the V gene TRBV5-1; no definite D call. The V and J ends lost 2 bases and 2 bases respectively, with 8 bases between them. CDR1 is SGHRS, CDR2 YFSETQ, per germline. The CDR3 sequence is 15 residues long. DNA for the CDR3: TGCGCCAGCAGCTTAAGCGGGGCCTATAATTCACCCCTCCACTTT. It is translated as CASSLSGAYNSPLHF.

The J gene is TRBJ2-1, the V gene TRBV6-6; 7 bases map to TRBD1. Germline V gene lookup returns CDR1 MNHNY and CDR2 SVGAGI (reference sequence). This CDR3 has 14 amino acids. V was pared by 8 bases and J by 3 bases, with 7 bases of the junction left unmatched. The CDR3 DNA sequence: TGTGCCAGCTACAACAGGGGATTCTACAATGAGCAGTTCTTC. Its translation: CASYNRGFYNEQFF.

The chain carries TRBV11-2 and TRBJ1-1, with D unresolved. Germline V lookup: CDR1 SGHAT, CDR2 FQNNGV. There are 13 residues in the CDR3. The V end lost 5 bases, the J end lost 1 base, and 8 bases lay between the germline ends. This CDR3 is CASSRHKNTEAFF. Here the CDR3 DNA reads TGTGCCAGCAGCCGGCATAAGAACACTGAAGCTTTCTTT. Variable domain in full (rest from reference TRBV11-2 and TRBJ1-1): EAGVAQSPRYKIIEKRQSVAFWCNPISGHATLYWYQQILGQGPKLLIQFQNNGVVDDSQLPKDRFSAERLKGVDSTLKIQPAKLEDSAVYLCASSRHKNTEAFFGQGTRLTVV.

V usage is TRBV18 and J usage is TRBJ2-5, with D maybe TRBD1 (5 bases). The CDR3 extends over 17 amino acids. Germline V gene data show CDR1 as KGHSH and CDR2 as LQKENI. Trimming left V 3 bases short and J 2 bases short, with 19 bases between. CDR3 sequence (DNA): TGTGCCAGCTCACCCCCACCTGGCACCACAGGACAAGAGACCCAGTACTTC. This sequence encodes CASSPPPGTTGQETQYF. The full variable domain, in which reference TRBV18 and TRBJ2-5 provide the parts outside the CDR3, is NAGVMQNPRHLVRRRGQEARLRCSPMKGHSHVYWYRQLPEEGLKFMVYLQKENIIDESGMPKERFSAEFPKEGPSILRIQQVVRGDSAAYFCASSPPPGTTGQETQYFGPGTRLLVL.

This chain uses TRBV19 with TRBJ1-4; 9 bases are shared with TRBD1. The CDR3 runs to 16 residues. Germline V CDR1 and CDR2: LNHDA, SQIVND (reference sequence). CDR3 residues: CAASAGAGQGNEKLFF. The DNA for the CDR3 is TGTGCGGCATCGGCGGGAGCGGGACAGGGTAATGAAAAACTGTTTTTT. The full variable domain, rest sourced from reference TRBV19 and TRBJ1-4, is DGGITQSPKYLFRKEGQNVTLSCEQNLNHDAMYWYRQDPGQGLRLIYYSQIVNDFQKGDIAEGYSVSREKKESFPLTVTSAQKNPTAFYLCAASAGAGQGNEKLFFGSGTQLSVL.

This sequence joins TRBV5-6 and TRBJ1-1; D not resolved. The CDR3 runs 13 residues. The germline V and J ends were trimmed by 1 base and 7 bases, with 11 bases remaining between them. Per the germline V gene, CDR1 is SGHDT and CDR2 is YYEEEE. CDR3 in amino acids: CASSLTLGGEAFF. CDR3 sequence (DNA): TGTGCCAGCAGCTTGACCCTCGGTGGTGAAGCTTTCTTT.

The CDR3, as DNA: TGTGCCAGCAGCTCTTGGAACACTGAAGCTTTCTTT. This encodes CASSSWNTEAFF. The chain employs TRBV7-2 and TRBJ1-1; unclear D gene. V was trimmed by 4 bases and J by 1 base, leaving 4 bases between them. CDR1 is SGHTA, CDR2 FQGNSA, per germline. The CDR3 runs to 12 residues.

V usage is TRBV6-1 and J usage is TRBJ1-5; no clear D gene. V was clipped by 0 bases and J by 5 bases, with 5 bases between them. The CDR3 runs 13 residues. CDR1 and CDR2 (germline): MNHNS, SASEGT. CDR3 in amino acids: CASSEAFDQPQHF. CDR3 in DNA: TGTGCCAGCAGTGAAGCGTTTGATCAGCCCCAGCATTTT.

This chain links TRBV18 with TRBJ2-1; 12 bases align to TRBD2. After removal of 6 bases from V and 3 bases from J, the junction contained 9 bases not matched to a gene. Germline V gene lookup returns CDR1 KGHSH and CDR2 LQKENI. The CDR3 totals 17 residues. The CDR3 here is CASSNPLAGGHYNEQFF. CDR3 bases: TGTGCCAGCTCCAATCCCCTAGCGGGGGGGCACTACAATGAGCAGTTCTTC. Based on the CDR3 plus reference TRBV18 and TRBJ2-1, the full variable domain is NAGVMQNPRHLVRRRGQEARLRCSPMKGHSHVYWYRQLPEEGLKFMVYLQKENIIDESGMPKERFSAEFPKEGPSILRIQQVVRGDSAAYFCASSNPLAGGHYNEQFFGPGTRLTVL.

A few counts support this clone. The chain carries TRBV5-1 and TRBJ1-1; D gene uncertain. The CDR3 covers 15 residues. V gave up 0 bases and J gave up 0 bases, with 9 bases separating them. CDR1 and CDR2 from the germline V gene are SGHRS and YFSETQ. CDR3 in amino acids: CASSLEAELNTEAFF. CDR3 nucleotide sequence: TGCGCCAGCAGCTTGGAGGCTGAACTGAACACTGAAGCTTTCTTT.

This sequence joins TRBV16 and TRBJ1-1; TRBD1 matches 9 bases. CDR3 length: 14 residues. Trimming removed 4 bases from V and 5 bases from J; junction bases left unmatched: 5. Germline-derived CDR1 and CDR2 are KGHSY and FQNENV. The CDR3 reads CASSPDRGWTEAFF. CDR3 nucleotide sequence: TGTGCCAGCAGCCCCGACAGGGGGTGGACTGAAGCTTTCTTT.

This chain links TRBV7-9 with TRBJ2-7; the D is unclear. CDR1 is SEHNR, CDR2 FQNEAQ, per germline (reference sequence). Trimming took off 2 bases at V and 4 bases at J, with 12 bases between the two ends. The CDR3 runs to 14 residues. The CDR3 region is CASSLLTLEYEQYF. The CDR3 region has the DNA TGTGCCAGCAGCTTATTGACCTTGGAGTACGAGCAGTACTTC.

The chain uses TRBV9 and TRBJ2-3; 10 positions agree with TRBD2. There are 16 residues in the CDR3. Germline CDR1 is SGDLS and CDR2 is YYNGEE. V was clipped by 4 bases and J by 7 bases; unmatched bases: 12. CDR3 in DNA: TGTGCCAGCAGCCCCTCGGCTAGCGGGGGATTGTATACGCAGTATTTT. Residues: CASSPSASGGLYTQYF.

The rearrangement uses TRBV11-2 and TRBJ1-1; D is perhaps TRBD1 (5 bases). CDR3 length: 12 amino acids. Germline lookup yields CDR1 SGHAT and CDR2 FQNNGV. V lost 2 bases, J lost 5 bases, and 6 bases lay in between. Here the CDR3 reads CASSLRGTEAFF. The CDR3, as DNA: TGTGCCAGCAGCTTACGGGGGACTGAAGCTTTCTTT.

This chain joins TRBV27 and TRBJ1-6, with TRBD1 matching over 10 bases. V shed 7 bases, J shed 7 bases, and the junction held 13 bases outside the gene matches. The germline gives CDR1 MNHEY, CDR2 SMNVEV (reference sequence). This CDR3 is built from 17 residues. In DNA, the CDR3 is TGTGCCAGCACTCGCGGACAGGGGGAACCCCGAAATTCACCCCTCCACTTT. It translates to CASTRGQGEPRNSPLHF.

The V gene is TRBV9, the J gene TRBJ1-5, with D perhaps matching TRBD1 (5 bases). From germline, CDR1 is SGDLS and CDR2 YYNGEE. This CDR3 contains 15 residues. V gave up 3 bases and J gave up 0 bases, with 10 bases separating them. The CDR3 region is CASSAGGVSNQPQHF. CDR3 coding DNA: TGTGCCAGCAGCGCCGGGGGAGTTAGCAATCAGCCCCAGCATTTT.

The CDR3 nucleotides read TGTGCCAGCAGCTTAGGTAGGACAGGGGGGACGACTGAAGCTTTCTTT. It yields the protein CASSLGRTGGTTEAFF. This rearrangement joins TRBV7-8 to TRBJ1-1, with 10 positions matching TRBD1. CDR3 length: 16 residues. After removal of 1 base from V and 5 bases from J, the junction contained 7 bases not matched to a gene. The V gene's germline CDR1 is SGHVS and CDR2 FQNEAQ.

This chain connects TRBV23-1 to TRBJ1-1, with 7 nucleotides matching TRBD1. TRBV23-1 is reported as an ORF; its role is uncertain. The CDR3 is 12 residues long. V trimming: 9 bases; J trimming: 3 bases; junction bases outside the gene matches: 4. For the CDR3, the DNA is TGCGCCAGAGACAGGGATGACACTGAAGCTTTCTTT. This encodes CARDRDDTEAFF.

The genes are TRBV19 and TRBJ1-5, with 7 bases lining up with TRBD1. Per the germline V gene, CDR1 is LNHDA and CDR2 is SQIVND (reference sequence). V shed 5 bases and J 0 bases; nucleotides not matched to a gene: 1. The CDR3 loop spans 14 amino acids. In DNA form, the CDR3 reads TGTGCCAGTAGTGACAGGGATAGCAATCAGCCCCAGCATTTT. Protein sequence: CASSDRDSNQPQHF. The entire variable domain, with the rest obtained from reference TRBV19 and TRBJ1-5, is as follows: DGGITQSPKYLFRKEGQNVTLSCEQNLNHDAMYWYRQDPGQGLRLIYYSQIVNDFQKGDIAEGYSVSREKKESFPLTVTSAQKNPTAFYLCASSDRDSNQPQHFGDGTRLSIL.

V and J are TRBV18 and TRBJ2-1, with 8 bases matching TRBD1. Per the germline V gene, CDR1 is KGHSH and CDR2 is LQKENI. There are 19 residues in the CDR3. V trimming: 0 bases; J trimming: 8 bases; junction bases outside the gene matches: 18. CDR3: CASSPPNKMTGVVVYEQFF. The CDR3 DNA is TGTGCCAGCTCACCACCCAATAAAATGACAGGGGTAGTCGTTTATGAGCAGTTCTTC.

The chain combines TRBV9 with TRBJ2-1; 14 bases match TRBD2. The CDR3 runs 19 residues. Germline-derived CDR1 and CDR2 are SGDLS and YYNGEE. V shed 1 base, J shed 0 bases, and the junction held 6 bases outside the gene matches. CDR3 in amino acids: CASSVSTSGGVGSYNEQFF. CDR3 sequence (DNA): TGTGCCAGCAGCGTATCGACTAGCGGGGGGGTCGGCTCCTACAATGAGCAGTTCTTC.